The 29 T cell receptor beta chains listed next were all sequenced from one sample in a study of OX40 agonist ivuxolimab in advanced cancers. Clones were sequenced by immunoSEQ multiplex PCR, and TCRdb holds only the in-frame ones, with some missing. Of 45,000 to 65,000 clones in the sample, about 90% were seen once. Sequenced here: CD4+ or CD8+ T cells sorted from blood, sampled in a trial of the OX40 agonist ivuxolimab. These receptors all stem from an adult with an advanced solid tumor such as melanoma, head and neck, liver or kidney cancer.

The chain is built from TRBV7-9 and TRBJ1-3; D gene ambiguous. Trimming left V 7 bases short and J 0 bases short, with 10 bases between. CDR3 length equals 14 residues. Germline V CDR1 and CDR2: SEHNR, FQNEAQ (reference sequence). The CDR3 DNA is TGTGCCAGCACCCTTTCGGGCTCTGGAAACACCATATATTTT. This encodes CASTLSGSGNTIYF.

This chain links TRBV18 with TRBJ2-1; D ambiguous. Germline CDR1 and CDR2: KGHSH and LQKENI. The CDR3 consists of 15 residues. V was clipped by 0 bases and J by 7 bases, with 13 bases between them. The DNA of the CDR3 is TGTGCCAGCTCACCACCCAGACCTACGGAAAATGAGCAGTTCTTC. Translation: CASSPPRPTENEQFF.

V and J are TRBV27 and TRBJ1-2, with 7 positions matching TRBD1. This CDR3 region has 14 residues. The germline gives CDR1 MNHEY, CDR2 SMNVEV (reference sequence). Losses at the gene ends were 6 bases for V and 7 bases for J; bases not matched to a gene: 11. CDR3: CASRLQGSAFGYTF. DNA for the CDR3: TGTGCCAGCAGGCTACAGGGGTCAGCGTTTGGCTACACCTTC.

The chain combines TRBV18 with TRBJ1-3; D unresolved. V was trimmed by 3 bases and J by 0 bases, leaving 6 bases between them. This CDR3 region has 14 residues. Germline V lookup: CDR1 KGHSH, CDR2 LQKENI. CDR3 coding DNA: TGTGCCAGCTCACCGGGTAGCTCTGGAAACACCATATATTTT. The encoded protein is CASSPGSSGNTIYF.

The rearrangement uses TRBV5-1 and TRBJ2-5, with 8 bases aligning to TRBD1. Germline V gives CDR1 SGHRS, CDR2 YFSETQ. The CDR3 is made up of 15 amino acids. Trimming at V came to 3 bases and at J to 4 bases, leaving 8 bases not matched to a gene. DNA for the CDR3: TGCGCCAGCAGCTCCGAATGGACAGGGAGAGAGACCCAGTACTTC. Translating gives CASSSEWTGRETQYF.

This chain joins TRBV29-1 and TRBJ1-1; a possible D gene is TRBD1 (5 bases). Germline CDR1 and CDR2: SQVTM and ANQGSEA. Trimming removed 2 bases from V and 2 bases from J, with 9 bases in between. This CDR3 has 13 amino acids. The CDR3 DNA is TGCAGCGTTGAAAACAGGTTAAACACTGAAGCTTTCTTT. It is translated as CSVENRLNTEAFF.

This clone was found a few times. V is TRBV7-8 and J is TRBJ2-7; 10 bases agree with TRBD1. The CDR3 has 15 residues. V lost 1 base to trimming and J lost 5 bases; unmatched junction nucleotides: 5. Germline CDR1 and CDR2: SGHVS and FQNEAQ. CDR3 amino acids: CASSLVPGQGNEQYF. The DNA of the CDR3 is TGTGCCAGCAGCTTAGTCCCGGGACAGGGGAACGAGCAGTACTTC.

This rearrangement joins TRBV6-5 to TRBJ1-2, with D perhaps TRBD1 (6 bases). CDR1 and CDR2 (germline): MNHEY, SVGAGI. The CDR3 has 12 amino acids. V was pared by 5 bases and J by 4 bases, with 8 bases between. CDR3: CASSPTGYGYTF. For the CDR3, the DNA is TGTGCCAGCAGTCCGACAGGCTATGGCTACACCTTC.

This clone was observed a handful of times. The chain employs TRBV7-9 and TRBJ1-3; D unclear. The CDR3 spans 13 residues. V was pared by 1 base and J by 4 bases, with 5 bases between. The germline V gene encodes CDR1 SEHNR and CDR2 FQNEAQ (reference sequence). The CDR3 sequence is CASSLGSGNTIYF. CDR3 nucleotide sequence: TGTGCCAGCAGCTTAGGATCCGGAAACACCATATATTTT.

The V gene is TRBV18, the J gene TRBJ2-7; tentatively, D is TRBD1 or TRBD2 (6 bases each). V lost 3 bases and J lost 6, with 15 bases in between. Per germline, CDR1 KGHSH and CDR2 LQKENI. The CDR3 covers 14 residues. Here the CDR3 reads CASSPSEGGTEQYF. The CDR3 DNA sequence: TGTGCCAGCTCACCCTCGGAGGGGGGTACCGAGCAGTACTTC. Filled out from reference TRBV18 and TRBJ2-7, the complete variable domain reads NAGVMQNPRHLVRRRGQEARLRCSPMKGHSHVYWYRQLPEEGLKFMVYLQKENIIDESGMPKERFSAEFPKEGPSILRIQQVVRGDSAAYFCASSPSEGGTEQYFGPGTRLTVT.

The chain employs TRBV4-2 and TRBJ1-3; TRBD1 aligns across 7 bases. This CDR3 comprises 17 residues. Germline V gives CDR1 LGHNA, CDR2 YNFKEQ. The J segment lost 3 bases and the V segment lost 1 base, leaving 9 bases of the junction unmatched. CDR3 DNA sequence: TGTGCCAGCAGCCAAGCCCGGGACAGACGAAATGGAAACACCATATATTTT. Its protein product is CASSQARDRRNGNTIYF.

V and J are TRBV6-4 and TRBJ2-1; 8 nucleotides match TRBD1. The CDR3 totals 15 residues. Trimming at V came to 2 bases and at J to 7 bases, leaving 7 bases not matched to a gene. In germline, CDR1 is MRHNA, CDR2 SNTAGT. CDR3 nucleotides: TGTGCCAGCAGTGACGTTCAGGGGGCCCGGAATGAGCAGTTCTTC. Its protein product is CASSDVQGARNEQFF.

The chain employs TRBV10-3 and TRBJ2-3; TRBD2 aligns across 11 bases. The germline CDR1 and CDR2 sequences are ENHRY and SYGVKD. Trimming cost V 2 bases and J 4 bases; bases outside gene matches: 8. The CDR3 is 17 residues long. As DNA, the CDR3 is TGTGCCATCAGTGAGGGCCCACTAGCGGGGGAGGCAGATACGCAGTATTTT. As protein: CAISEGPLAGEADTQYF.

The chain combines TRBV29-1 with TRBJ2-7, with TRBD2 as a possible D gene (6 bases). The CDR3 has 12 residues. Per the germline V gene, CDR1 is SQVTM and CDR2 is ANQGSEA. V shed 6 bases and J shed 5 bases, with 14 bases lying between them. CDR3 in DNA: TGCAGCGTCGGACGGGGGTCCAACGAGCAGTACTTC. Amino acids: CSVGRGSNEQYF.

The chain links TRBV13 to TRBJ1-6; D is perhaps TRBD1 (5 bases). Germline V CDR1 and CDR2: PRHDT, FYEKMQ (reference sequence). CDR3 length: 14 amino acids. V lost 3 bases and J 10 bases, leaving 13 bases between the germline ends. CDR3 sequence (DNA): TGTGCCAGCAGCTTTGAGCCTAAGGGGTCACCCCTCCACTTT. Its translation is CASSFEPKGSPLHF.

V gene TRBV11-2 combines with J gene TRBJ1-1, with D perhaps TRBD1 (6 bases). The CDR3 is 17 amino acids. The germline CDR1 and CDR2 sequences are SGHAT and FQNNGV. Trimming left V 5 bases short and J 6 bases short, with 25 bases between. CDR3 residues: CASSLRQGGGHLSEAFF. The CDR3 DNA reads as TGTGCCAGCAGCCTTCGACAAGGGGGGGGGCATCTTTCTGAAGCTTTCTTT.

The chain combines TRBV27 with TRBJ2-7; TRBD1 aligns across 7 bases. The trim removed 7 bases at V and 2 bases at J, leaving 8 bases unmatched. The CDR3 totals 14 residues. In germline, CDR1 is MNHEY, CDR2 SMNVEV (reference sequence). CDR3 amino acids: CASTKGGSPYEQYF. DNA of the CDR3: TGTGCCAGCACTAAAGGGGGCAGTCCCTACGAGCAGTACTTC.

The V call is TRBV30, the J call TRBJ1-1; TRBD1 aligns across 8 bases. Germline V lookup: CDR1 GTSNPN, CDR2 SVGIG (reference sequence). V shed 3 bases, J shed 3 bases, and the junction held 3 bases outside the gene matches. This CDR3 comprises 13 residues. CDR3 sequence reads: CAWSLQGDTEAFF. CDR3 bases: TGTGCCTGGAGCTTACAGGGGGACACTGAAGCTTTCTTT.

The V call is TRBV30, the J call TRBJ1-1; D remains unclear. Between the trimmed V and J ends, which lost 4 bases and 7 bases, there was a span of 10 bases. This CDR3 spans 11 amino acids. CDR1 and CDR2 (germline): GTSNPN, SVGIG (reference sequence). As DNA, the CDR3 is TGTGCCTGGATTCAATTTATTGAAGCTTTCTTT. Translating it yields CAWIQFIEAFF.

The chain joins TRBV27 to TRBJ1-4; no clear D. Trimming stripped 2 bases from V and 2 bases from J, with 18 bases between. The CDR3 sequence is 18 residues long. The V gene's germline CDR1 is MNHEY and CDR2 SMNVEV (reference sequence). The CDR3 DNA reads as TGTGCCAGCAGTTTAAGCTTCTCTAGGGTAACGACTAATGAAAAACTGTTTTTT. Amino acid sequence: CASSLSFSRVTTNEKLFF.

This chain connects TRBV6-5 to TRBJ2-7; 7 positions agree with TRBD1. Germline loops: CDR1 MNHEY, CDR2 SVGAGI. V shed 2 bases and J 3 bases; nucleotides not matched to a gene: 10. The length of the CDR3 is 16 residues. CDR3 DNA sequence: TGTGCCAGCAGTTACCCAAGGGGGCCTGGAGGCTACGAGCAGTACTTC. Amino acids: CASSYPRGPGGYEQYF.

CDR3 in DNA: TGCGCCAGCAGCTTGGAAGGGACAGGGCGATACGAGCAGTACTTC. Its translation is CASSLEGTGRYEQYF. J is TRBJ2-7 and V is TRBV5-1; TRBD1 agrees at 9 bases. V lost 0 bases, J lost 4 bases, and 5 bases stayed unmatched. CDR1 and CDR2 from the germline V gene are SGHRS and YFSETQ. CDR3 length: 15 residues.

The chain couples TRBV10-2 to TRBJ2-3, with 12 bases aligning to TRBD1. From germline, CDR1 is WSHSY and CDR2 SAAADI. After removal of 2 bases from V and 5 bases from J, the junction contained 5 bases not matched to a gene. CDR3 length: 16 residues. The CDR3 region is CASSEPGQGAKDTQYF. In nucleotides, the CDR3 is TGCGCCAGCAGTGAGCCGGGACAGGGGGCGAAAGATACGCAGTATTTT.

The genes are TRBV7-9 and TRBJ2-5; 11 bases align to TRBD2. This CDR3 has 14 residues. In germline, CDR1 is SEHNR, CDR2 FQNEAQ (reference sequence). With V trimmed by 3 bases and J by 5 bases, 2 bases remained unmatched. The CDR3 loop reads CASSFLAGGETQYF. In nucleotides, the CDR3 is TGTGCCAGCAGCTTCCTAGCGGGGGGTGAGACCCAGTACTTC.

This rearrangement joins TRBV9 to TRBJ1-1, with D perhaps TRBD1 (6 bases). V was pared by 3 bases and J by 4 bases, with 16 bases between. This CDR3 has 15 residues. Germline V CDR1 and CDR2: SGDLS, YYNGEE. The CDR3 DNA follows: TGTGCCAGCAGCGCCGAGGGGGGTGTGGGCACTGAAGCTTTCTTT. Translated, it gives CASSAEGGVGTEAFF.

As to this clone: Germline and junction disagree at one end, which may indicate a read error. The J gene is TRBJ1-4, the V gene TRBV19, with D unclear. The germline V gene has CDR1 LNHDA and CDR2 SQIVND (reference sequence). This CDR3 is built from 12 residues. The CDR3 DNA sequence: TGTGCCAGTAGTATTGACGGGGAAAAACTGCTTTTT. The encoded protein is CASSIDGEKLLF. Looking up the rest from reference TRBV19 and TRBJ1-4 gives the full variable domain: DGGITQSPKYLFRKEGQNVTLSCEQNLNHDAMYWYRQDPGQGLRLIYYSQIVNDFQKGDIAEGYSVSREKKESFPLTVTSAQKNPTAFYLCASSIDGEKLLFGSGTQLSVL.

Written as DNA, the CDR3 is TGTGCCAGCTCACCAAATTCGGGGGTCGGTGAAAAACTGTTTTTT. This codes for CASSPNSGVGEKLFF. The V and J genes are TRBV18 and TRBJ1-4; the D gene is possibly TRBD1 (5 bases). This CDR3 spans 15 amino acids. Trimming removed 2 bases at V and 7 bases at J, with 14 bases between. The germline V gene has CDR1 KGHSH and CDR2 LQKENI. Supplemented by reference TRBV18 and TRBJ1-4, the full variable domain reads NAGVMQNPRHLVRRRGQEARLRCSPMKGHSHVYWYRQLPEEGLKFMVYLQKENIIDESGMPKERFSAEFPKEGPSILRIQQVVRGDSAAYFCASSPNSGVGEKLFFGSGTQLSVL.

The rearrangement joins TRBV6-1 to TRBJ1-5; 8 bases line up with TRBD1. The length of the CDR3 is 13 residues. The ends lost 6 bases at V and 6 bases at J; junction bases unmatched: 4. Germline CDR1 and CDR2: MNHNS and SASEGT. DNA of the CDR3: TGTGCCAGCAGGGGACAGGATCCTCAGCCCCAGCATTTT. Its translation: CASRGQDPQPQHF.

The rearrangement links TRBV28 to TRBJ1-2, with 7 bases aligning to TRBD1. The CDR3 contains 19 residues. Germline V CDR1 and CDR2: MDHEN, SYDVKM. Unmatched junction bases numbered 20, after V lost 7 bases and J lost 0 bases. The CDR3 loop reads CASTQRRGDSVFPNYGYTF. Here the CDR3 DNA reads TGTGCCAGCACCCAAAGGAGGGGGGACAGCGTCTTCCCTAACTATGGCTACACCTTC.